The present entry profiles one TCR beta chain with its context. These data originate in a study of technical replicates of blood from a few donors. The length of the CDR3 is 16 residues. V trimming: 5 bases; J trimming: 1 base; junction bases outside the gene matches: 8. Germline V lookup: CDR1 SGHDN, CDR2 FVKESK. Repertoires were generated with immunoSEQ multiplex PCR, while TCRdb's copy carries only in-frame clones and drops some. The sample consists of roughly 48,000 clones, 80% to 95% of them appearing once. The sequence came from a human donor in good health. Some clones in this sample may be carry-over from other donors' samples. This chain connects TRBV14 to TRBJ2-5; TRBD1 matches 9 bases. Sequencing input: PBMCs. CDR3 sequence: CASSVIGTGPQETQYF. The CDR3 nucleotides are TGTGCCAGCAGCGTAATCGGGACAGGGCCCCAAGAGACCCAGTACTTC.